The 32 T cell receptor beta chains below come from one sample, sequenced in a study of T cells after yellow fever vaccination. MiXCR, run by TCRdb on the 5' RACE reads, gives a single entry per CDR3 protein. The table has 510,000 or so distinct CDR3 sequences, 15% to 20% seen once. Sequenced here: PBMCs, sampled 15 days after the yellow fever booster vaccination. The receptors shown here come from a man under 40 who received the YFV17D yellow fever vaccine.

The chain has TRBV9 and TRBJ2-5; D remains ambiguous. The germline CDR1 and CDR2 sequences are SGDLS and YYNGEE. Trimming pared 3 bases from V and 5 bases from J, leaving 17 bases between. This CDR3 spans 15 amino acids. The chain's CDR3 is CASSAPGSSRETQYF. For the CDR3, the DNA is TGTGCCAGCAGCGCTCCCGGTTCCTCTAGGGAGACCCAGTACTTC.

Only a few counts were recorded for this clonotype. The chain recombines TRBV21-1 with TRBJ2-3; the table's D call of TRBD2 was not tested on the DNA. TRBV21-1 is a listed pseudogene. This CDR3 has 17 amino acids. In nucleotides, the CDR3 is TGTGCCAGCAGTCGAAAGAGGGCGGGAGGTGGTCGAGATACGCAGTATTTT. Protein product: CASSRKRAGGGRDTQYF.

The table lists this clonotype with a few counts. The chain has TRBV6-2 or TRBV6-3 and TRBJ2-2; D remains ambiguous. The CDR3 contains 12 residues. V was pared by 2 bases and J by 8 bases, with 6 bases between. CDR1 is MNHEY and CDR2 is SVGEGT in the germline V gene. CDR3 DNA sequence: TGTGCCAGCAGTTACAGGGCAGGGGAGCTGTTTTTT. Its protein is CASSYRAGELFF.

This clonotype was observed a handful of times. The V and J genes are TRBV28 and TRBJ2-5, with 8 positions matching TRBD1. The germline gives CDR1 MDHEN, CDR2 SYDVKM. V gave up 5 bases and J gave up 2 bases; unmatched junction bases: 7. This CDR3 spans 15 amino acids. The chain's CDR3 is CASSPPRTGQETQYF. The CDR3 region has the DNA TGTGCCAGCAGTCCACCACGGACAGGGCAAGAGACCCAGTACTTC.

J is TRBJ1-3 and V is TRBV6-5; D is perhaps TRBD1 (6 bases). This CDR3 has 14 residues. V was clipped by 2 bases and J by 5 bases, with 10 bases between them. CDR1 is MNHEY and CDR2 is SVGAGI in the germline V gene. As DNA, the CDR3 is TGTGCCAGCAGTTACGCCGGACAGCGAAACACCATATATTTT. As protein: CASSYAGQRNTIYF.

This clonotype was observed a handful of times. This chain links TRBV6-1 with TRBJ2-6, with 8 bases matching TRBD2. From germline, CDR1 is MNHNS and CDR2 SASEGT. Unmatched junction bases numbered 15, after V lost 6 bases and J lost 2 bases. This CDR3 has 19 residues. The DNA for the CDR3 is TGTGCCAGCAGAACGGGAGGGCTAGGTGGGATGGCTGGGGCCAACGTCCTGACTTTC. Its protein product is CASRTGGLGGMAGANVLTF.

This clonotype has just a few counts. V is TRBV24-1 and J is TRBJ2-2; 8 bases line up with TRBD1. With V trimmed by 7 bases and J by 7 bases, 7 bases remained unmatched. The CDR3 consists of 14 residues. Looked up from germline, CDR1 is KGHDR and CDR2 is SFDVKD. The CDR3 nucleotides read TGTGCCACCAGGAGTCAGGGGGCGAACGGGGAGCTGTTTTTT. It is translated as CATRSQGANGELFF.

Only a few counts were recorded for this clonotype. The chain employs TRBV4-2 and TRBJ2-3, with TRBD2 matching over 14 bases. The CDR3 has 16 residues. V dropped 3 bases and J dropped 4; count of bases not matched to a gene: 3. The germline gives CDR1 LGHNA, CDR2 YNFKEQ. The CDR3 region is CASSQPGLAGADTQYF. The CDR3 DNA sequence: TGTGCCAGCAGCCAGCCGGGACTAGCGGGAGCAGATACGCAGTATTTT.

This clonotype has only a few counts. The V and J genes are TRBV20-1 and TRBJ2-5; 14 bases match TRBD2. Germline CDR1 DFQATT, CDR2 SNEGSKA (reference sequence). J lost 1 base, V lost 6 bases, and 7 bases had no gene match. The CDR3 is made up of 16 amino acids. The CDR3: CSARGLAGDLQETQYF. Here the CDR3 DNA reads TGCAGTGCCAGGGGACTAGCGGGGGATCTCCAAGAGACCCAGTACTTC.

This clonotype was recorded a few times. The V call is TRBV7-8, the J call TRBJ2-3; D remains unclear. CDR3 size: 13 residues. The V end lost 5 bases, the J end lost 2 bases, and 8 bases lay between the germline ends. Germline V gives CDR1 SGHVS, CDR2 FQNEAQ. The CDR3 protein is CASSPTDTDTQYF. CDR3 in DNA: TGTGCCAGCAGCCCTACCGACACAGATACGCAGTATTTT.

The chain recombines TRBV7-2 with TRBJ2-7, with TRBD1 identical over 7 bases. Per germline, CDR1 SGHTA and CDR2 FQGNSA. V lost 1 base and J lost 9; bases outside the gene matches: 15. This CDR3 has 16 residues. The CDR3 loop reads CASSLGLNRGQSPQYF. The CDR3 nucleotides read TGTGCCAGCAGCTTAGGATTGAACAGGGGACAATCTCCGCAGTACTTC.

V is TRBV5-1 and J is TRBJ1-5; D ambiguous. This CDR3 has 13 residues. V was trimmed by 0 bases and J by 9 bases, leaving 10 bases between them. Germline V gene lookup returns CDR1 SGHRS and CDR2 YFSETQ. CDR3 sequence: CASSLGRDWPQHF. The CDR3 DNA is TGCGCCAGCAGCTTGGGCCGCGACTGGCCCCAGCATTTT.

The V and J genes are TRBV4-3 and TRBJ2-3; 15 nucleotides match TRBD2. In germline, CDR1 is LGHNA, CDR2 YSLEER. The CDR3 is made up of 16 amino acids. Trimming took 4 bases from V and 7 from J; bases not matched to a gene: 6. The CDR3 loop is CASSPSGTSGRYTQYF. As DNA, the CDR3 is TGCGCCAGCAGCCCTTCCGGGACTAGCGGGAGGTATACGCAGTATTTT.

Only a few counts were recorded for this clonotype. The chain uses TRBV6-5 and TRBJ2-1, with TRBD1 matching over 7 bases. V shed 2 bases and J 4 bases; nucleotides not matched to a gene: 14. The germline CDR1 and CDR2 sequences are MNHEY and SVGAGI. This CDR3 region has 18 residues. The CDR3 loop is CASSYRDSGIMMYNEQFF. For the CDR3, the DNA is TGTGCCAGCAGTTACCGGGACAGCGGCATCATGATGTACAATGAGCAGTTCTTC.

CDR3 loop: CASSLVQETDTQYF. Written as DNA, the CDR3 is TGTGCCAGCAGCTTGGTGCAGGAAACAGATACGCAGTATTTT. The rearrangement links TRBV5-6 to TRBJ2-3; D is ambiguous. Trimming took 0 bases from V and 3 from J, leaving 8 bases between them. The CDR3 contains 14 residues. Germline CDR1 SGHDT, CDR2 YYEEEE.

This clonotype has just a few counts. This chain connects TRBV24-1 to TRBJ2-3; D is ambiguous. The CDR3 is 12 residues long. The V and J ends lost 0 bases and 4 bases respectively, with 1 base between them. Germline lookup yields CDR1 KGHDR and CDR2 SFDVKD. The CDR3, as DNA: TGTGCCACCAGTGATTTGGCAGATACGCAGTATTTT. Translation gives CATSDLADTQYF.

This chain links TRBV20-1 with TRBJ2-1; tentatively, D is TRBD2 (5 bases). Germline V gene lookup returns CDR1 DFQATT and CDR2 SNEGSKA (reference sequence). The CDR3 has 15 residues. V lost 5 bases, J lost 7 bases, and 21 bases lay in between. The chain's CDR3 is CSAGPATRTGNEQFF. Here the CDR3 DNA reads TGCAGTGCTGGACCCGCAACTAGGACTGGGAATGAGCAGTTCTTC.

The chain combines TRBV10-3 with TRBJ1-6; D gene ambiguous. Germline V gives CDR1 ENHRY, CDR2 SYGVKD. The germline V and J ends were trimmed by 5 bases and 10 bases, with 18 bases remaining between them. The CDR3 is 15 residues long. CDR3: CAISYDGPAGSPLHF. DNA for the CDR3: TGTGCCATCAGTTATGATGGACCCGCGGGCTCACCCCTCCACTTT.

The chain is built from TRBV5-4 and TRBJ1-1; D ambiguous. This CDR3 has 14 residues. V lost 4 bases and J lost 3, with 13 bases in between. Germline lookup yields CDR1 SGHNT and CDR2 YYREEE (reference sequence). Here the CDR3 reads CASSSLGRDTEAFF. The CDR3 DNA reads TGTGCCAGCAGCAGCTTGGGGAGGGACACTGAAGCTTTCTTT.

This clonotype has more than one count but fewer than ten. CDR3 region: CASSQRTSGSPLHF. CDR3 nucleotide sequence: TGTGCCAGCTCACAAAGGACGTCGGGTTCACCCCTCCACTTT. The rearrangement joins TRBV18 to TRBJ1-6, with D hard to call. V shed 4 bases and J shed 9 bases, with 13 bases lying between them. The germline V gene encodes CDR1 KGHSH and CDR2 LQKENI. CDR3 length: 14 residues.

The chain carries TRBV4-2 and TRBJ2-3; 12 nucleotides align to TRBD2. This CDR3 comprises 19 residues. J gave up 3 bases and V 0 bases, and 10 bases lay outside the gene matches. Germline values: CDR1 LGHNA, CDR2 YNFKEQ. The chain's CDR3 is CASSQDASGRAVRTDTQYF. The CDR3 coding sequence is TGTGCCAGCAGCCAAGATGCTAGCGGGAGGGCCGTGAGAACAGATACGCAGTATTTT.

This clonotype was observed a few times. The V gene is TRBV2, the J gene TRBJ2-3; D perhaps matches TRBD1 (5 bases). Trimming stripped 5 bases from V and 14 bases from J, with 20 bases between. This CDR3 comprises 13 residues. Looked up from germline, CDR1 is SNHLY and CDR2 is FYNNEI. The CDR3 sequence is CASSSEAARQGYF. The CDR3 DNA is TGTGCCAGCAGTTCAGAGGCGGCACGGCAGGGGTATTTT. The full variable domain, rest sourced from reference TRBV2 and TRBJ2-3, is EPEVTQTPSHQVTQMGQEVILRCVPISNHLYFYWYRQILGQKVEFLVSFYNNEISEKSEIFDDQFSVERPDGSNFTLKIRSTKLEDSAMYFCASSSEAARQGYFGPGTRLTVL.

In this sample, this clonotype turned up a few times. The CDR3 nucleotides are TGCGCCAGCAGCTTGGCTAGCGGGACTACCACCTACGAGCAGTACTTC. Its protein is CASSLASGTTTYEQYF. The rearrangement links TRBV5-1 to TRBJ2-7; the match to TRBD2 covers 9 bases. The CDR3 has 16 residues. Germline lookup yields CDR1 SGHRS and CDR2 YFSETQ. J lost 2 bases, V lost 0 bases, and 6 bases had no gene match.

There are a few counts of this clonotype. The gene calls are TRBV5-1 and TRBJ2-1; 12 bases line up with TRBD2. Losses at the gene ends were 4 bases for V and 8 bases for J; bases not matched to a gene: 7. Per germline, CDR1 SGHRS and CDR2 YFSETQ. This CDR3 is 15 amino acids long. CDR3 coding DNA: TGCGCCAGCAGCCAAACTAGCGGGAGGATATATGAGCAGTTCTTC. Translation: CASSQTSGRIYEQFF.

This chain connects TRBV7-9 to TRBJ1-6; maybe TRBD1 (5 bases). V lost 7 bases to trimming and J lost 10 bases, with 14 bases between them. Germline CDR1 and CDR2: SEHNR and FQNEAQ (reference sequence). The CDR3 spans 13 residues. The CDR3 here is CASTRGAGSPLHF. CDR3 nucleotides: TGTGCCAGCACCCGAGGGGCAGGGTCACCCCTCCACTTT.

This chain connects TRBV20-1 to TRBJ2-7; 9 bases match TRBD2. From germline, CDR1 is DFQATT and CDR2 SNEGSKA (reference sequence). This CDR3 contains 15 residues. The CDR3 reads CCVSSAERGAYEQYF. For the CDR3, the DNA is TGCTGTGTTTCCTCAGCAGAGCGGGGGGCCTACGAGCAGTACTTC.

The chain has TRBV12-3 or TRBV12-4 and TRBJ2-1; D is unresolved. The V and J ends lost 5 bases and 7 bases respectively, with 9 bases between them. The CDR3 spans 12 residues. The CDR3 sequence is CASSRGWNEQFF. Here the CDR3 DNA reads TGTGCCAGCAGTCGCGGTTGGAATGAGCAGTTCTTC.

The chain combines TRBV7-9 with TRBJ2-7; no clear D gene. The ends were cut back, 5 bases at V and 1 base at J, with 15 bases in the middle. The CDR3 loop spans 15 amino acids. CDR1 and CDR2 from the germline V gene are SEHNR and FQNEAQ (reference sequence). CDR3 coding DNA: TGTGCCAGCAGCCCCCCCAACCGCGGATCCTACGAGCAGTACTTC. Translated, it gives CASSPPNRGSYEQYF.

This chain connects TRBV7-9 to TRBJ2-1, with D perhaps TRBD2 (5 bases). V lost 3 bases and J lost 6, with 12 bases in between. The germline V gene has CDR1 SEHNR and CDR2 FQNEAQ (reference sequence). The CDR3 length is 14 residues. CDR3: CASSFSRDRNEQFF. The CDR3 DNA follows: TGTGCCAGCAGCTTTTCCCGGGATCGCAATGAGCAGTTCTTC.

There are a few counts of this clonotype. V and J are TRBV20-1 and TRBJ1-1, with unresolved D. Germline lookup yields CDR1 DFQATT and CDR2 SNEGSKA (reference sequence). The CDR3 is made up of 15 amino acids. The ends were cut back, 3 bases at V and 1 base at J, with 15 bases in the middle. CDR3 coding DNA: TGCAGTGCTAGGAAGCGTGGGTTCGGGAACACTGAAGCTTTCTTT. Translation gives CSARKRGFGNTEAFF.

This clonotype was detected a few times. V usage is TRBV18 and J usage is TRBJ2-3; weak D call: TRBD2 (5 bases). The ends were cut back, 3 bases at V and 0 bases at J, with 10 bases in the middle. This CDR3 is built from 15 residues. The germline V gene encodes CDR1 KGHSH and CDR2 LQKENI. The CDR3 DNA reads as TGTGCCAGCTCACCGGTGGGCGGGAGCACAGATACGCAGTATTTT. Translation gives CASSPVGGSTDTQYF.

V usage is TRBV29-1 and J usage is TRBJ2-7, with D maybe TRBD1 (6 bases). The V end was cut by 4 bases, the J end by 7 bases, with 20 bases between. There are 14 residues in the CDR3. Germline V lookup: CDR1 SQVTM, CDR2 ANQGSEA. CDR3 in DNA: TGCAGCGTTGTGGAAGGCAGGGGCTCGGGGGAGCAGTACTTC. Protein product: CSVVEGRGSGEQYF.